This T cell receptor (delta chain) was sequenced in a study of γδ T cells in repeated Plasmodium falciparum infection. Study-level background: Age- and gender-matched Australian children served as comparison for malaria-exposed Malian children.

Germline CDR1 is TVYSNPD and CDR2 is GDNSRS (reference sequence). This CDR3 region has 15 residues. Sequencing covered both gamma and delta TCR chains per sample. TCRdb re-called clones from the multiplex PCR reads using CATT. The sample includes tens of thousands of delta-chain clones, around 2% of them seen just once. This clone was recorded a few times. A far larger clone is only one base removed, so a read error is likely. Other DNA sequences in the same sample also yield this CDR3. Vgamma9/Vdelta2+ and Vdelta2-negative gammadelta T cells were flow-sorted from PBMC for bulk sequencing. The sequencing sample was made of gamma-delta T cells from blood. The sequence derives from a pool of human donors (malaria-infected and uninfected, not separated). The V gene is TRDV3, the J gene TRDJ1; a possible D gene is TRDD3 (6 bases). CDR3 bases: TGTGCCTTTAAACGTACTGGGCGGTACACCGATAAGCTCATCTTT. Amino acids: CAFKRTGRYTDKLIF.